Following are 32 T cell receptor beta chains from one sample sequenced in a study of T cell repertoires in cytomegalovirus infection. TCRdb analysed the reads with MiXCR anew, one entry per CDR3 protein. Among about 680,000 distinct CDR3 sequences listed, roughly 24% were seen once. The sample taken for sequencing was CD8+ T cells from PBMCs. These receptor sequences come from a human donor in good health (CMV status not recorded). Some clones in this sample may be carry-over from other donors' samples.

This clonotype has more than one count but fewer than ten. V gene TRBV11-1 combines with J gene TRBJ2-1; TRBD2 aligns across 7 bases. Germline trimming cut 1 base from V and 8 bases from J; bases unmatched to any gene: 14. Germline lookup yields CDR1 SGHAT and CDR2 FQDESV (reference sequence). This CDR3 is 17 amino acids long. DNA of the CDR3: TGTGCCAGCAGCTTAGTGGGGGGGGAGGACACTTGGGATGAGCAGTTCTTC. Residues: CASSLVGGEDTWDEQFF. The variable domain in full, completed from reference TRBV11-1 and TRBJ2-1, reads EAEVAQSPRYKITEKSQAVAFWCDPISGHATLYWYRQILGQGPELLVQFQDESVVDDSQLPKDRFSAERLKGVDSTLKIQPAELGDSAMYLCASSLVGGEDTWDEQFFGPGTRLTVL.

This clonotype was counted at least ten times. The V gene is TRBV7-9, the J gene TRBJ1-2; no clear D gene. Per the germline V gene, CDR1 is SEHNR and CDR2 is FQNEAQ (reference sequence). V gave up 8 bases and J gave up 5 bases, with 18 bases separating them. The CDR3 contains 14 residues. CDR3 residues: CASRGRSAGYGYTF. The CDR3 nucleotides read TGTGCCAGCCGAGGACGATCGGCGGGGTATGGCTACACCTTC.

This clonotype came up many times. J is TRBJ2-7 and V is TRBV6-1; D possibly corresponds to TRBD1 (5 bases). Trimming left V 6 bases short and J 2 bases short, with 17 bases between. Germline CDR1 is MNHNS and CDR2 is SASEGT. The CDR3 consists of 15 residues. CDR3 protein: CASSPQGAGPYEQYF. CDR3 coding DNA: TGTGCCAGCAGCCCACAAGGTGCAGGGCCCTACGAGCAGTACTTC.

Ten or more counts support this clonotype. This chain joins TRBV28 and TRBJ2-2; D is ambiguous. Deletions cut 6 bases from V and 10 bases from J, with 15 bases between. The CDR3 sequence is 13 residues long. The germline gives CDR1 MDHEN, CDR2 SYDVKM. DNA for the CDR3: TGTGCCAGCAGCTTGAAGATGGGATCGGAGCTGTTTTTT. Translating it yields CASSLKMGSELFF.

Only a few counts were recorded for this clonotype. In DNA form, the CDR3 reads TGTGCCAGCACTCCGACAGGGGGCACTGAAGCTTTCTTT. Translating it yields CASTPTGGTEAFF. The rearrangement links TRBV25-1 to TRBJ1-1; TRBD1 aligns across 9 bases. Trimming removed 7 bases from V and 4 bases from J; junction bases left unmatched: 4. The germline V gene has CDR1 MGHDK and CDR2 SYGVNS. The CDR3 contains 13 residues.

V and J are TRBV6-2 or TRBV6-3 and TRBJ1-1; D may be TRBD1 (5 bases). With 5 bases removed from V and 5 bases from J, the gap between germline ends came to 18 bases. The CDR3 has 15 residues. Germline V gene sequence: CDR1 MNHEY, CDR2 SVGEGT. CDR3 residues: CASSPTGPPNTEAFF. The CDR3 coding sequence is TGTGCCAGCAGTCCGACGGGACCTCCCAATACTGAAGCTTTCTTT.

This clonotype was picked up many times. This chain links TRBV5-8 with TRBJ2-1, with TRBD2 matching 9 bases. J gave up 4 bases and V 4 bases, and 12 bases lay outside the gene matches. CDR3 size: 17 residues. The germline V gene encodes CDR1 SGHTS and CDR2 YDEGEE. CDR3 loop: CASSPRAGLAGYNEQFF. The CDR3 DNA follows: TGTGCCAGCAGCCCTCGGGCTGGGCTAGCGGGGTACAATGAGCAGTTCTTC.

This clonotype was picked up a small number of times. The genes are TRBV27 and TRBJ2-5; TRBD2 matches 7 bases. CDR3 length: 15 residues. V shed 6 bases and J 5 bases; nucleotides not matched to a gene: 12. Germline V gene lookup returns CDR1 MNHEY and CDR2 SMNVEV (reference sequence). CDR3 protein: CASRPGLDLIETQYF. The CDR3 nucleotides are TGTGCCAGCAGACCTGGACTAGATCTCATCGAGACCCAGTACTTC.

This clonotype was seen repeatedly, ten times or more. J is TRBJ1-6 and V is TRBV28; no clear D gene. The germline CDR1 and CDR2 sequences are MDHEN and SYDVKM. V was pared by 7 bases and J by 0 bases, with 10 bases between. The CDR3 covers 15 residues. As DNA, the CDR3 is TGTGCCAGCAAAATCGGGGACTCCTATAATTCACCCCTCCACTTT. Translating gives CASKIGDSYNSPLHF. Full variable domain (missing parts from reference TRBV28 and TRBJ1-6): DVKVTQSSRYLVKRTGEKVFLECVQDMDHENMFWYRQDPGLGLRLIYFSYDVKMKEKGDIPEGYSVSREKKERFSLILESASTNQTSMYLCASKIGDSYNSPLHFGNGTRLTVT.

Regarding this clonotype: This clone may be a read error of a much larger clone one base away. The chain has TRBV12-3 or TRBV12-4 and TRBJ1-5; D perhaps matches TRBD1 (5 bases). The CDR3 extends over 14 amino acids. CDR3 bases: TGTGTCAGCAGTCCGAGGGGAAACGCTCAGCCCCAGCATTTT. Protein: CVSSPRGNAQPQHF.

This clonotype has more than one count but fewer than ten. This rearrangement joins TRBV27 to TRBJ2-2; tentatively, D is TRBD2 (6 bases). This CDR3 region has 16 residues. The V end lost 5 bases, the J end lost 3 bases, and 16 bases lay between the germline ends. The germline CDR1 and CDR2 sequences are MNHEY and SMNVEV (reference sequence). The CDR3 loop is CASSPSAGLHTGELFF. Written as DNA, the CDR3 is TGTGCCAGCAGTCCCTCGGCGGGACTTCACACCGGGGAGCTGTTTTTT.

The chain couples TRBV10-3 to TRBJ2-7; 7 nucleotides agree with TRBD1. There are 14 residues in the CDR3. V was clipped by 6 bases and J by 2 bases; unmatched bases: 7. From germline, CDR1 is ENHRY and CDR2 SYGVKD. The CDR3 region has the DNA TGTGCCATCAGGGGCGAGGGGGCGGCCTACGAGCAGTACTTC. It codes for CAIRGEGAAYEQYF.

This clonotype occurred many times. The chain recombines TRBV28 with TRBJ2-5; 8 bases are shared with TRBD2. From germline, CDR1 is MDHEN and CDR2 SYDVKM. Unmatched junction bases numbered 6, after V lost 2 bases and J lost 4 bases. This CDR3 contains 15 residues. CDR3 residues: CASSLGAGTRETQYF. For the CDR3, the DNA is TGTGCCAGCAGTTTAGGGGCAGGGACTAGAGAGACCCAGTACTTC. The full variable domain, rest sourced from reference TRBV28 and TRBJ2-5, is DVKVTQSSRYLVKRTGEKVFLECVQDMDHENMFWYRQDPGLGLRLIYFSYDVKMKEKGDIPEGYSVSREKKERFSLILESASTNQTSMYLCASSLGAGTRETQYFGPGTRLLVL.

V usage is TRBV28 and J usage is TRBJ1-5; D may be TRBD1 (6 bases). This CDR3 spans 17 amino acids. Germline V gives CDR1 MDHEN, CDR2 SYDVKM. Trimming removed 3 bases from V and 4 bases from J, with 19 bases in between. The CDR3 DNA reads TGTGCCAGCAGTTTCATGTACAGGACAGAGAGTAATCAGCCCCAGCATTTT. This codes for CASSFMYRTESNQPQHF.

The chain carries TRBV20-1 and TRBJ2-7; maybe TRBD2 (5 bases). The germline gives CDR1 DFQATT, CDR2 SNEGSKA (reference sequence). The ends were cut back, 6 bases at V and 5 bases at J, with 17 bases in the middle. There are 13 residues in the CDR3. CDR3 sequence reads: CSAPHGLGDEQYF. CDR3 nucleotides: TGCAGTGCCCCCCATGGACTGGGCGACGAGCAGTACTTC.

This clonotype was recorded a few times. V usage is TRBV20-1 and J usage is TRBJ1-2, with D perhaps TRBD1 (6 bases). This CDR3 spans 21 amino acids. CDR1 and CDR2 (germline): DFQATT, SNEGSKA (reference sequence). V lost 0 bases to trimming and J lost 0 bases, with 29 bases between them. The CDR3 protein is CSARDTRVGQPGRTTNYGYTF. The CDR3 bases are TGCAGTGCTAGAGATACGCGCGTCGGACAGCCAGGTCGGACTACTAACTATGGCTACACCTTC.

This clonotype was recorded a few times. The chain joins TRBV6-5 to TRBJ2-7; possible D gene TRBD2, 5 bases. The CDR3 runs 17 residues. The V gene lost 5 bases and the J gene lost 5 bases, with 25 bases spanning the gap. CDR1 is MNHEY and CDR2 is SVGAGI in the germline V gene. Here the CDR3 reads CASSPESGLAFRDEQYF. CDR3 coding DNA: TGTGCCAGCAGTCCAGAGAGTGGTCTAGCCTTTCGGGACGAGCAGTACTTC.

Details on this clonotype: A much larger clonotype is one base distant, so this may be a read error. V usage is TRBV12-3 or TRBV12-4 and J usage is TRBJ2-7; D not resolved. This CDR3 is 15 amino acids long. The V end was cut by 5 bases, the J end by 2 bases, with 16 bases between. CDR3 sequence reads: CASSPPGSGPYEQYV. DNA for the CDR3: TGTGCCAGCAGTCCCCCCGGGTCAGGTCCCTACGAGCAGTACGTC.

The rearrangement joins TRBV29-1 to TRBJ1-2; D not certain. The germline gives CDR1 SQVTM, CDR2 ANQGSEA. The CDR3 covers 14 residues. The V end was cut by 3 bases, the J end by 1 base, with 12 bases between. Here the CDR3 reads CSVEGLTFNYGYTF. CDR3 in DNA: TGCAGCGTTGAGGGTTTGACGTTTAACTATGGCTACACCTTC.

The chain uses TRBV7-9 and TRBJ1-2; D not certain. Trimming removed 1 base from V and 2 bases from J, with 11 bases in between. Germline V gene lookup returns CDR1 SEHNR and CDR2 FQNEAQ (reference sequence). This CDR3 comprises 15 residues. DNA for the CDR3: TGTGCCAGCAGCTTAGACAGCGGATGGAACTATGGCTACACCTTC. Amino acids: CASSLDSGWNYGYTF.

This clonotype was seen a few times. The chain uses TRBV28 and TRBJ2-2; D gene uncertain. Trimming pared 3 bases from V and 6 bases from J, leaving 14 bases between. This CDR3 is 15 amino acids long. From germline, CDR1 is MDHEN and CDR2 SYDVKM. The CDR3 region is CASSFYELPAGELFF. The CDR3 DNA reads as TGTGCCAGCAGTTTTTATGAGTTGCCGGCCGGGGAGCTGTTTTTT.

Comment on this clonotype: The DNA is left out, because the CDR3 cannot be placed on it with certainty; the CDR3 is given as TCRdb lists it. The gene calls are TRBV7-5 and TRBJ2-1; the table's TRBD1 call for D was not verified on the DNA. TRBV7-5 is shown as a pseudogene. The CDR3 has 16 amino acids, counting both end residues. The CDR3 protein is CISVSEPRRAHNEQFF.

V usage is TRBV29-1 and J usage is TRBJ1-4; unclear D gene. The CDR3 length is 12 residues. The V end lost 1 base, the J end lost 8 bases, and 8 bases lay between the germline ends. Germline V gives CDR1 SQVTM, CDR2 ANQGSEA. The DNA for the CDR3 is TGCAGCGTTGAAGGCCGCCAGGAAAAACTGTTTTTT. It translates to CSVEGRQEKLFF.

The chain recombines TRBV7-9 with TRBJ1-5; 9 positions match TRBD1. Germline lookup yields CDR1 SEHNR and CDR2 FQNEAQ (reference sequence). V gave up 2 bases and J gave up 7 bases; unmatched junction bases: 15. The CDR3 is made up of 18 amino acids. CDR3 protein: CASSLSGTGQWPGQPQHF. DNA for the CDR3: TGTGCCAGCAGCTTAAGCGGGACAGGGCAGTGGCCGGGCCAGCCCCAGCATTTT. Full variable domain (outside the CDR3, taken from reference TRBV7-9 and TRBJ1-5): DTGVSQNPRHKITKRGQNVTFRCDPISEHNRLYWYRQTLGQGPEFLTYFQNEAQLEKSRLLSDRFSAERPKGSFSTLEIQRTEQGDSAMYLCASSLSGTGQWPGQPQHFGDGTRLSIL.

This clonotype was observed many times. This sequence joins TRBV7-2 and TRBJ2-5; 11 nucleotides agree with TRBD2. CDR1 is SGHTA, CDR2 FQGNSA, per germline. The CDR3 runs 18 residues. V shed 0 bases, J shed 4 bases, and the junction held 10 bases outside the gene matches. In DNA, the CDR3 is TGTGCCAGCAGCTTAGCGTTTTTAGCGGGGGGGAATGCAGAGACCCAGTACTTC. Amino acids: CASSLAFLAGGNAETQYF.

This clonotype has a handful of counts. J is TRBJ1-2 and V is TRBV29-1; the D is unclear. The CDR3 runs to 12 residues. CDR1 and CDR2 (germline): SQVTM, ANQGSEA. V was cut by 4 bases and J by 8 bases, with 14 bases left in between. DNA for the CDR3: TGCAGCGTTGTACAGCCCCACCAAGGCTACACCTTC. Encoded protein: CSVVQPHQGYTF.

The chain combines TRBV29-1 with TRBJ1-2; D gene ambiguous. Trimming cost V 3 bases and J 4 bases, with 6 bases left between them. From germline, CDR1 is SQVTM and CDR2 ANQGSEA. The CDR3 totals 11 residues. CDR3 protein: CSVEHRYGYTF. The CDR3 DNA follows: TGCAGCGTTGAGCACCGCTATGGCTACACCTTC.

This clonotype was picked up many times. The J gene is TRBJ2-1, the V gene TRBV6-6, with 7 positions matching TRBD2. This CDR3 region has 15 residues. The V segment lost 5 bases and the J segment 7 bases; nucleotides outside the gene matches: 11. Germline assignment: CDR1 MNHNY and CDR2 SVGAGI (reference sequence). CDR3 protein: CASSHHPGTTNEQFF. The CDR3 DNA is TGTGCCAGCAGTCACCATCCCGGGACTACTAATGAGCAGTTCTTC.

This chain uses TRBV4-1 with TRBJ1-3; D call uncertain. The germline V gene encodes CDR1 MGHRA and CDR2 YSYEKL. The CDR3 is 14 residues long. Trimming took off 0 bases at V and 3 bases at J, with 6 bases between the two ends. CDR3 loop: CASSQELNGNTIYF. CDR3 sequence (DNA): TGCGCCAGCAGCCAAGAGTTGAATGGAAACACCATATATTTT.

This clonotype was counted only a few times. The rearrangement uses TRBV6-2 or TRBV6-3 and TRBJ2-6; 7 bases map to TRBD1. Germline V gene sequence: CDR1 MNHEY, CDR2 SVGEGT. The CDR3 covers 14 residues. V shed 8 bases, J shed 0 bases, and the junction held 1 base outside the gene matches. The CDR3 DNA reads TGTGCCAGCTGGACAGGCTCTGGGGCCAACGTCCTGACTTTC. This codes for CASWTGSGANVLTF.

A remark on this clonotype: Possible read error: a much larger clone is one base away. J is TRBJ2-7 and V is TRBV6-6; 9 nucleotides line up with TRBD1. Losses at the gene ends were 5 bases for V and 9 bases for J; bases not matched to a gene: 11. CDR1 MNHNY and CDR2 SVGAGI come from the germline V gene (reference sequence). CDR3 length: 14 amino acids. CDR3 nucleotides: TGTGCCAGCAGTCGGGACAGGGCGAAGGGCGGGCAGTACGTC. Translation: CASSRDRAKGGQYV.

As to this clonotype: The germline gene is not matched at one end of the junction; a read error may be the cause. The genes are TRBV7-2 and TRBJ2-3, with 7 bases that match TRBD1. The CDR3 loop spans 15 amino acids. Germline V gives CDR1 SGHTA, CDR2 FQGNSA. CDR3 in amino acids: CASNLADRVTDTQYF. The DNA of the CDR3 is TGTGCCAGCAACTTAGCCGACAGGGTTACAGATACGCAGTATTTT.